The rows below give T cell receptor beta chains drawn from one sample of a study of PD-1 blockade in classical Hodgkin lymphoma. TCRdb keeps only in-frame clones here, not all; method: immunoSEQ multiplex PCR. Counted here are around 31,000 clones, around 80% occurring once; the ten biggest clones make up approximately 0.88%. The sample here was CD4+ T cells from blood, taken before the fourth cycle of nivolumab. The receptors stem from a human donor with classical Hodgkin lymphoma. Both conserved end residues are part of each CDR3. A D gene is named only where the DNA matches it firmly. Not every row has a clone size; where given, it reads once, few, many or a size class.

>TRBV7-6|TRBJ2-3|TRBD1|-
CASSLAYKTGGDTQYF
TGTGCCAGCAGCTTAGCGTACAAGACAGGGGGGGATACGCAGTATTTT
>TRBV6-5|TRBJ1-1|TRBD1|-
CASRTGQRTNTEAFF
TGTGCCAGCAGGACGGGACAGAGGACGAACACTGAAGCTTTCTTT
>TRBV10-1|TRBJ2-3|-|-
CASSETERYTQYF
TGCGCCAGCAGTGAGACAGAACGGTATACGCAGTATTTT
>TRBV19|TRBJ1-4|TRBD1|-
CASTARQGANEKLFF
TGTGCCAGTACCGCACGACAGGGGGCTAATGAAAAACTGTTTTTT
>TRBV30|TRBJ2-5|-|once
CAWSVEDETQYF
TGTGCCTGGAGTGTAGAAGACGAGACCCAGTACTTC
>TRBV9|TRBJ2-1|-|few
CASSVVGDSSYNEQFF
TGTGCCAGCAGCGTAGTGGGTGACAGCTCCTACAATGAGCAGTTCTTC
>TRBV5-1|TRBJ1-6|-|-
CASSLDSYYNSPLHF
TGCGCCAGCAGCTTGGACAGTTATTATAATTCACCCCTCCACTTT
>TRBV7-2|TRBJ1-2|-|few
CASSLDGIYGYTF
TGTGCCAGCAGCTTGGACGGGATCTATGGCTACACCTTC
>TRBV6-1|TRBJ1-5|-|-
CASSEFWESGQPQHF
TGTGCCAGCAGTGAATTTTGGGAGAGCGGCCAGCCCCAGCATTTT
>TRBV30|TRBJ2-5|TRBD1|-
CAWDRGGETQYF
TGTGCCTGGGACAGGGGAGGAGAGACCCAGTACTTC
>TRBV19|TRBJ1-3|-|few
CASSPDRISGNTIYF
TGTGCCAGTAGTCCCGACAGAATCTCTGGAAACACCATATATTTT
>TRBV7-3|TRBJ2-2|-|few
CASSRTNALNTGELFF
TGTGCCAGCAGCCGTACCAACGCGCTAAACACCGGGGAGCTGTTTTTT
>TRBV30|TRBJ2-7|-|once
CAWKGGGGPYEQYF
TGTGCCTGGAAGGGGGGCGGGGGTCCCTACGAGCAGTACTTC
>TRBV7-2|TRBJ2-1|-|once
CASSLSYNEQFF
TGTGCCAGCAGCTTGTCTTACAATGAGCAGTTCTTC
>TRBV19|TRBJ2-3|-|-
CASSMELKQYF
TGTGCCAGTAGTATGGAGCTGAAGCAGTATTTT
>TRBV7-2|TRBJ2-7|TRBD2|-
CASSSTGLAGEEQYF
TGTGCCAGCAGTTCCACTGGACTAGCGGGGGAAGAGCAGTACTTC
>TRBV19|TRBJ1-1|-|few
CASAPGGMNTEAFF
TGTGCCAGTGCCCCCGGGGGCATGAACACTGAAGCTTTCTTT
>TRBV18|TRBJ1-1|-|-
CASSPFMLGGDTEAFF
TGTGCCAGCTCACCCTTTATGCTGGGGGGAGACACTGAAGCTTTCTTT
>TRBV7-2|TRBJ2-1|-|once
CASSQTGRNEQFF
TGTGCCAGCAGTCAGACAGGTAGAAATGAGCAGTTCTTC
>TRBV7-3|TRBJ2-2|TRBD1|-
CASRTGTGGTGELFF
TGTGCCAGCAGAACCGGGACAGGGGGCACCGGGGAGCTGTTTTTT
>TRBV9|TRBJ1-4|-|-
CASSAGRANEKLFF
TGTGCCAGCAGCGCAGGGAGGGCTAATGAAAAACTGTTTTTT
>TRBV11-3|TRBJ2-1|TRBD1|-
CASSLERTGINEQFF
TGTGCCAGCAGCTTAGAAAGGACAGGGATCAATGAGCAGTTCTTC
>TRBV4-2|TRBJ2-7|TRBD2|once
CASSPTKSGASYEQYF
TGTGCCAGCAGCCCGACCAAAAGCGGGGCCTCCTACGAGCAGTACTTC
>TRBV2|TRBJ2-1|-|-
CASKALGPEQFF
TGTGCCAGCAAGGCTCTGGGGCCTGAGCAGTTCTTC
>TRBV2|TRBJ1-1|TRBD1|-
CASSAWDSNTEAFF
TGTGCCAGCAGTGCTTGGGACAGCAACACTGAAGCTTTCTTT
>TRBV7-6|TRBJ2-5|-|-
CASSLGGTSFETQYF
TGTGCCAGCAGCTTAGGGGGCACTAGTTTCGAGACCCAGTACTTC
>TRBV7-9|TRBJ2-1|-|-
CASSQMRGLGEQFF
TGTGCCAGCAGCCAGATGCGGGGCCTGGGTGAGCAGTTCTTC
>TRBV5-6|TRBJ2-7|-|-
CASSRRWTGPLYEQYF
TGTGCCAGCAGCCGCCGTTGGACGGGACCGTTGTACGAGCAGTACTTC
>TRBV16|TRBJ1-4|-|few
CASSQSIAYGANEKLFF
TGTGCCAGCAGCCAATCGATCGCTTATGGGGCTAATGAAAAACTGTTTTTT
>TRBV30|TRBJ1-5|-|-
CAWSVKGSGWALPNQPQHF
TGTGCCTGGAGTGTAAAGGGTTCGGGGTGGGCCCTCCCAAATCAGCCCCAGCATTTT
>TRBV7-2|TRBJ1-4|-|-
CASSLGPATNEKLFF
TGTGCCAGCAGCTTAGGGCCAGCAACTAATGAAAAACTGTTTTTT
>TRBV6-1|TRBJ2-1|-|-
CASSEAAGTNEQFF
TGTGCCAGCAGTGAAGCGGCAGGGACCAATGAGCAGTTCTTC
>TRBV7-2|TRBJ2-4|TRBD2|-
CASSLASGLDIQYF
TGTGCCAGCAGCTTAGCTAGCGGGCTTGACATTCAGTACTTC
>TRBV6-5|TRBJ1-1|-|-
CASSSPWANTEAFF
TGTGCCAGCAGTTCCCCGTGGGCTAACACTGAAGCTTTCTTT
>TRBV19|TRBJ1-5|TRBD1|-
CASRGTGGPNQPQHF
TGTGCCAGTAGGGGGACAGGGGGCCCCAATCAGCCCCAGCATTTT
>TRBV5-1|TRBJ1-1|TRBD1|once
CASSSDRPNTEAFF
TGCGCCAGCAGCTCGGACAGGCCGAACACTGAAGCTTTCTTT
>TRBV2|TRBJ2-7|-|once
CASSDGGYTYEQYF
TGTGCCAGCAGTGATGGAGGGTACACCTACGAGCAGTACTTC
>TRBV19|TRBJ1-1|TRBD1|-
CASRDRGRTEAFF
TGTGCCAGTAGGGACAGGGGCAGGACTGAAGCTTTCTTT
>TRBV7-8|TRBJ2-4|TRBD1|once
CASSLRDRMNIQYF
TGTGCCAGCAGCTTGCGGGACAGGATGAACATTCAGTACTTC
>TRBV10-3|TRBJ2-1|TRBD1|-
CAISGGTGGLDEQFF
TGTGCCATCAGTGGCGGGACAGGGGGCTTGGATGAGCAGTTCTTC
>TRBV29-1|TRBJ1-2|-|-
CSVEGQTHYGYTF
TGCAGCGTTGAAGGGCAGACCCACTATGGCTACACCTTC
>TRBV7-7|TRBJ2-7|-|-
CASSELTGRPLEQYF
TGTGCCAGCAGCGAACTGACGGGCCGACCCCTCGAGCAGTACTTC
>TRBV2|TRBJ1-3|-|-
CASSIIPTRSGNTIYF
TGTGCCAGCAGTATTATACCCACCCGGTCTGGAAACACCATATATTTT
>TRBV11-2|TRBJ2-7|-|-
CASRPLTSSYEQYF
TGTGCCAGCAGACCACTGACTAGTTCCTACGAGCAGTACTTC
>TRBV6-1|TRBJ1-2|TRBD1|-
CASSEASGGGYTF
TGTGCCAGCAGTGAAGCGTCAGGGGGCGGCTACACCTTC
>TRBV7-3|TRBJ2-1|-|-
CASSSVEAGRFVSSYNEQFF
TGTGCCAGCAGCTCCGTCGAGGCAGGCCGCTTCGTGAGCTCCTACAATGAGCAGTTCTTC
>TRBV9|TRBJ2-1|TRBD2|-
CASSTILAGGLNEQFF
TGTGCCAGCAGCACAATACTAGCGGGGGGACTCAATGAGCAGTTCTTC
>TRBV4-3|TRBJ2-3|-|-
CASSQAGQSPTDTQYF
TGCGCCAGCAGCCAAGCTGGACAGAGCCCCACAGATACGCAGTATTTT
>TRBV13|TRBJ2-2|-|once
CASSLPRASYGELFF
TGTGCCAGCAGCTTACCCAGGGCAAGCTACGGGGAGCTGTTTTTT
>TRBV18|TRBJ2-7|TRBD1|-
CASSPRTGSSYEQYF
TGTGCCAGCTCACCCCGGACAGGGAGTTCCTACGAGCAGTACTTC
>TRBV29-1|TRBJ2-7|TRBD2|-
CSVGTSGVYEQYF
TGCAGCGTCGGGACTAGCGGGGTCTACGAGCAGTACTTC
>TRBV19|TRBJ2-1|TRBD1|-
CASSTPQGANRGNEQFF
TGTGCCAGTAGTACCCCACAGGGGGCGAACCGAGGCAATGAGCAGTTCTTC
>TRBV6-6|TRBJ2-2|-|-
CASTPVGGLTGELFF
TGTGCCAGCACCCCGGTGGGGGGATTGACCGGGGAGCTGTTTTTT
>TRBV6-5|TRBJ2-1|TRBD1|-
CASSYFGQGAHNEQFF
TGTGCCAGCAGTTACTTCGGACAGGGGGCCCACAATGAGCAGTTCTTC
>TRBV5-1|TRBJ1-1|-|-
CASRARGARGENTEAFF
TGCGCCAGCCGCGCCCGGGGGGCGCGGGGGGAGAACACTGAAGCTTTCTTT